This T cell receptor beta chain was retrieved from a study of blood T cell repertoires in COVID-19. The overall study: Nucleic acid was either cDNA or gDNA, and it came from T cells, B-cell-depleted T cells, or PBMCs.

The CDR3 totals 13 residues. Trimming removed 8 bases from V and 2 bases from J, with 11 bases in between. Germline CDR1 reads ENHRY; CDR2 reads SYGVKD. In the study's own analysis: Estimation of nucleated cell counts relied on the amplification of reference gene primers. Here immunoSEQ multiplex PCR was the method, and the copy in TCRdb shows in-frame clones only, minus some. The V and J calls and clone size come from that table; D and trimming were worked out from the DNA. The top ten hold 0.55% to 0.75% of the sample, which has hundreds of thousands of clones, 80% to 90% seen once. The sequence came from a man aged 35 to 55 with acute or convalescent COVID-19. The V and J genes are TRBV10-3 and TRBJ2-3; D is ambiguous. Sequencing was performed on peripheral blood. CDR3 protein: CAIGFQDTDTQYF. CDR3 in DNA: TGTGCCATCGGATTCCAGGACACAGATACGCAGTATTTT.